A selection of T cell receptor beta chains follows, all from one sample in a study of cytomegalovirus exposure and HLA in healthy donors. TCRdb's copy holds only in-frame clones and misses some; the assay was immunoSEQ multiplex PCR. The repertoire holds 120,000 or so clones, with roughly nine tenths as singletons. The sequencing input was PBMCs. The receptors derive from a woman aged 18-29 years in good health and CMV-seronegative. CDR3s include the opening cysteine and the closing phenylalanine or tryptophan. The order of the fields is clone size, J gene, D gene, CDR3 length, V gene, CDR3 protein, CDR3 DNA. A D gene is named only where the DNA matches it firmly. Rows give clone size only sometimes, using once, few, many, or a class for an expanded clone.

NA | TRBJ1-2 | TRBD1 | 16 | TRBV28 | CASSQPGTGALVGYTF | TGTGCCAGCAGCCAACCCGGGACAGGGGCCCTGGTTGGCTACACCTTC
NA | TRBJ1-2 | NA | 16 | TRBV7-2 | CASSYRQGGNNYGYTF | TGTGCCAGCAGCTACCGGCAGGGAGGCAATAACTATGGCTACACCTTC
NA | TRBJ1-5 | TRBD1 | 19 | TRBV10-2 | CASSRTGGQGLIGDQPQHF | TGCGCCAGCAGTAGGACAGGCGGACAGGGATTAATAGGTGATCAGCCCCAGCATTTT
NA | TRBJ1-4 | NA | 12 | TRBV6-1 | CASTYEGEKLFF | TGTGCCAGCACCTACGAGGGAGAAAAACTGTTTTTT
NA | TRBJ2-5 | NA | 12 | TRBV6-4 | CASPVQSRTQYF | TGTGCCAGCCCCGTACAAAGTCGGACCCAGTACTTC
NA | TRBJ2-1 | NA | 14 | TRBV19 | CASSLRGPYNEQFF | TGTGCCAGTAGTCTGCGGGGACCCTACAATGAGCAGTTCTTC
NA | TRBJ1-5 | NA | 17 | TRBV2 | CASSLGSGGFSNQPQHF | TGTGCCAGCAGTCTCGGGTCGGGGGGATTTAGCAATCAGCCCCAGCATTTT
NA | TRBJ2-1 | NA | 14 | TRBV11-3 | CASSSAMSNNEQFF | TGTGCCAGCAGCTCCGCAATGAGTAACAATGAGCAGTTCTTC
NA | TRBJ2-1 | TRBD2 | 16 | TRBV15 | CATRGTSGDHYNEQFF | TGTGCCACCAGGGGGACTAGCGGGGATCACTACAATGAGCAGTTCTTC
few | TRBJ1-2 | NA | 11 | TRBV30 | CAWTANYGYTF | TGTGCCTGGACAGCTAACTATGGCTACACCTTC
NA | TRBJ2-7 | NA | 15 | TRBV28 | CASSPPGYDSYEQYF | TGTGCCAGCAGCCCCCCCGGTTATGACTCCTACGAGCAGTACTTC
NA | TRBJ2-1 | TRBD1 | 14 | TRBV19 | CASSKTGMGNEQFF | TGTGCCAGTAGTAAGACAGGGATGGGCAATGAGCAGTTCTTC
NA | TRBJ2-5 | NA | 14 | TRBV18 | CASSPRTDRETQYF | TGTGCCAGCTCACCAAGGACTGACCGAGAGACCCAGTACTTC
once | TRBJ1-1 | TRBD1 | 15 | TRBV28 | CASSLQGPKNTEAFF | TGTGCCAGCAGCCTACAGGGGCCTAAAAACACTGAAGCTTTCTTT
once | TRBJ2-3 | TRBD2 | 13 | TRBV5-6 | CASSLAGQDTQYF | TGTGCCAGCAGCTTAGCGGGGCAAGATACGCAGTATTTT
NA | TRBJ1-4 | NA | 15 | TRBV7-9 | CASSLDTATNEKLFF | TGTGCCAGCAGCTTAGACACAGCAACTAATGAAAAACTGTTTTTT
NA | TRBJ1-2 | TRBD1 | 15 | TRBV28 | CASSSPIDRDYGYTF | TGTGCCAGCAGTTCTCCTATTGACAGGGACTATGGCTACACCTTC
many | TRBJ1-5 | TRBD1 | 14 | TRBV5-1 | CASSFTGGRQPQHF | TGCGCCAGCAGCTTTACAGGGGGGCGTCAGCCCCAGCATTTT
NA | TRBJ1-2 | NA | 16 | TRBV7-2 | CASSRPQGSEGYGYTF | TGTGCCAGCAGCCGCCCACAGGGCTCCGAGGGCTATGGCTACACCTTC
NA | TRBJ1-2 | NA | 13 | TRBV30 | CAWSSDIQGGYTF | TGTGCCTGGAGTTCGGACATCCAAGGGGGCTACACCTTC
NA | TRBJ2-3 | TRBD2 | 17 | TRBV27 | CASSLSGGTTGTDTQYF | TGTGCCAGCAGCCTGAGCGGGGGGACGACTGGCACAGATACGCAGTATTTT
NA | TRBJ2-2 | NA | 14 | TRBV15 | CATRPNRETGELFF | TGTGCCACCAGGCCTAACAGGGAGACTGGGGAGCTGTTTTTT
NA | TRBJ2-6 | NA | 22 | TRBV27 | CASSKITGKVLLGATGANVLTF | TGTGCCAGCAGCAAAATCACAGGGAAGGTACTGTTGGGAGCTACTGGGGCCAACGTCCTGACTTTC
NA | TRBJ2-1 | NA | 19 | TRBV15 | CATSTQRDWGRMFYNEQFF | TGTGCCACCAGCACTCAAAGAGATTGGGGGAGGATGTTCTACAATGAGCAGTTCTTC
NA | TRBJ1-2 | TRBD1 | 16 | TRBV6-6 | CASSYSTQGVMRGYTF | TGTGCCAGCAGTTACTCGACCCAGGGGGTCATGAGAGGCTACACCTTC
NA | TRBJ2-1 | NA | 16 | TRBV4-2 | CASSQEEERSYNEQFF | TGTGCCAGCAGCCAAGAAGAGGAGCGGTCCTACAATGAGCAGTTCTTC
NA | TRBJ2-1 | TRBD2 | 18 | TRBV15 | CATSRYGRGDSSYNEQFF | TGTGCCACCAGCAGATACGGGCGGGGGGACTCCTCCTACAATGAGCAGTTCTTC
NA | TRBJ2-1 | TRBD1 | 15 | TRBV6-1 | CASSSRTGSYNEQFF | TGTGCCAGCAGTTCCAGGACAGGCTCCTACAATGAGCAGTTCTTC
NA | TRBJ2-7 | TRBD1 | 14 | TRBV28 | CASTSAQGPREQYF | TGTGCCAGCACCTCGGCACAGGGGCCCCGCGAGCAGTACTTC
NA | TRBJ2-1 | NA | 15 | TRBV27 | CASRPGSQSYNEQFF | TGTGCCAGCAGGCCGGGGTCTCAGTCCTACAATGAGCAGTTCTTC
NA | TRBJ2-1 | NA | 15 | TRBV9 | CASSVVAEGMNEQFF | TGTGCCAGCAGCGTAGTGGCTGAGGGCATGAATGAGCAGTTCTTC
once | TRBJ2-7 | TRBD2 | 15 | TRBV4-1 | CASSQGVAGAYEQYF | TGCGCCAGCAGCCAAGGGGTTGCGGGGGCCTACGAGCAGTACTTC
NA | TRBJ2-1 | NA | 15 | TRBV7-2 | CASSLRLAGNNEQFF | TGTGCCAGCAGCTTAAGGCTCGCGGGGAACAATGAGCAGTTCTTC
NA | TRBJ1-4 | NA | 14 | TRBV28 | CASSWSPEGEKLFF | TGTGCCAGCAGCTGGTCCCCAGAGGGTGAAAAACTGTTTTTT
few | TRBJ1-5 | NA | 13 | TRBV7-2 | CASSTPSHQPQHF | TGTGCCAGCAGCACACCGTCCCATCAGCCCCAGCATTTT
NA | TRBJ2-1 | TRBD2 | 19 | TRBV2 | CASTGPPGLAMSVFNEQFF | TGTGCCAGCACTGGCCCACCGGGACTAGCGATGTCGGTTTTCAATGAGCAGTTCTTC
NA | TRBJ2-7 | TRBD2 | 13 | TRBV5-1 | CASSLVGRDEQYF | TGCGCCAGCAGCTTGGTCGGGAGGGACGAGCAGTACTTC
once | TRBJ2-3 | TRBD1 | 13 | TRBV5-6 | CASRGQATDTQYF | TGTGCCAGCAGGGGACAGGCCACAGATACGCAGTATTTT
NA | TRBJ1-5 | NA | 16 | TRBV27 | CASSLTRYDSNQPQHF | TGTGCCAGCAGTTTAACCCGGTACGATAGCAATCAGCCCCAGCATTTT
few | TRBJ2-7 | TRBD2 | 15 | TRBV27 | CASSPLAGVSYEQYF | TGTGCCAGCAGTCCCCTAGCGGGAGTCTCCTACGAGCAGTACTTC
NA | TRBJ2-1 | NA | 14 | TRBV5-4 | CASSQARAYNEQFF | TGTGCCAGCAGCCAGGCGCGGGCCTACAATGAGCAGTTCTTC
NA | TRBJ1-2 | TRBD1 | 14 | TRBV6-1 | CASSPQQGSYGYTF | TGTGCCAGCAGCCCACAACAGGGGTCCTATGGCTACACCTTC
NA | TRBJ2-3 | NA | 11 | TRBV20-1 | CSARSVNTQYF | TGCAGTGCTAGGTCAGTCAATACGCAGTATTTT
NA | TRBJ2-7 | NA | 15 | TRBV6-5 | CASSYPDQGSYEQYF | TGTGCCAGCAGTTACCCAGATCAGGGATCCTACGAGCAGTACTTC
NA | TRBJ2-1 | TRBD2 | 15 | TRBV6-1 | CASRATSGGQHEQFF | TGTGCCAGCAGGGCCACTAGCGGGGGCCAACATGAGCAGTTCTTC
once | TRBJ2-1 | NA | 17 | TRBV27 | CASSLRGQVTSYNEQFF | TGTGCCAGCAGTTTACGGGGTCAGGTCACCTCCTACAATGAGCAGTTCTTC
NA | TRBJ2-7 | TRBD1 | 15 | TRBV18 | CASSPGTGPTYEQYF | TGTGCCAGCTCACCCGGGACAGGACCTACCTACGAGCAGTACTTC
NA | TRBJ1-1 | NA | 15 | TRBV5-4 | CASSFRTGMNTEAFF | TGTGCCAGCAGCTTTAGAACAGGGATGAACACTGAAGCTTTCTTT
NA | TRBJ2-2 | TRBD2 | 15 | TRBV30 | CAWQVAGVNTGELFF | TGTGCCTGGCAAGTAGCGGGAGTGAACACCGGGGAGCTGTTTTTT
NA | TRBJ2-3 | TRBD1 | 17 | TRBV7-9 | CASSLGQGDRSTDTQYF | TGTGCCAGCAGCTTAGGTCAGGGGGACAGGTCTACAGATACGCAGTATTTT
NA | TRBJ2-5 | NA | 15 | TRBV28 | CASSFRGFLGETQYF | TGTGCCAGCAGTTTTCGAGGTTTTCTTGGAGAGACCCAGTACTTC
NA | TRBJ1-1 | NA | 14 | TRBV2 | CASRPTYAYTEAFF | TGTGCCAGCAGACCTACTTATGCTTACACTGAAGCTTTCTTT
NA | TRBJ2-5 | NA | 15 | TRBV29-1 | CSVDKDQALRETQYF | TGCAGCGTTGATAAGGATCAGGCACTCCGGGAGACCCAGTACTTC
NA | TRBJ1-1 | NA | 13 | TRBV4-1 | CASSQDPYLEAFF | TGCGCCAGCAGCCAAGACCCCTACCTCGAGGCTTTCTTT
NA | TRBJ2-6 | NA | 15 | TRBV6-5 | CASGAETSGANVLTF | TGTGCCAGCGGCGCGGAAACCTCTGGGGCCAACGTCCTGACTTTC